This is a list of T cell receptor beta chains from one sample in a study of PD-1 blockade in classical Hodgkin lymphoma. Only in-frame clones appear in the TCRdb table, and some are missing; sequencing was by immunoSEQ multiplex PCR. The sample shows about 40,000 clones, over 80% of them seen only once. Sample: peripheral blood mononuclear cells (PBMCs), taken at baseline. These receptors all stem from a human donor with classical Hodgkin lymphoma. Both conserved end residues are part of each CDR3. The D gene is left open where the match is weak. The size entry is marked missing in some rows and otherwise reads once, few, many or a size class.

>TRBV4-1|TRBJ1-6|NA|NA
CASSRGQDSYNSPLHF
TGCGCCAGCAGCCGAGGCCAGGACTCCTATAATTCACCCCTCCACTTT
>TRBV7-8|TRBJ1-1|NA|NA
CASTQSLRGEAFF
TGTGCCAGCACCCAATCCTTACGCGGTGAAGCTTTCTTT
>TRBV6-5|TRBJ2-2|NA|NA
CASSYRGLSSRELFF
TGTGCCAGCAGTTACAGGGGTCTTAGTAGCAGGGAGCTGTTTTTT
>TRBV6-1|TRBJ1-2|NA|NA
CASRDRHSTDYGYTF
TGTGCCAGCAGGGACCGACACTCAACGGACTATGGCTACACCTTC
>TRBV2|TRBJ1-5|NA|NA
CASSSEGRAYNQPQHF
TGTGCCAGCAGTTCCGAGGGGCGAGCTTACAATCAGCCCCAGCATTTT
>TRBV28|TRBJ2-3|NA|TRBD2
CASSLASGGTDTQYF
TGTGCCAGCAGTTTGGCTAGCGGGGGCACAGATACGCAGTATTTT
>TRBV29-1|TRBJ2-1|NA|NA
CSVGGGVTYNEQFF
TGCAGCGTTGGAGGCGGAGTTACTTACAATGAGCAGTTCTTC
>TRBV5-8|TRBJ2-3|NA|NA
CASSSSDGTDTQYF
TGTGCCAGCAGTAGTAGCGATGGCACAGATACGCAGTATTTT
>TRBV7-2|TRBJ2-2|NA|TRBD1
CASSSSPGTGGGELFF
TGTGCCAGCAGCTCCTCACCCGGGACAGGGGGCGGGGAGCTGTTTTTT
>TRBV5-1|TRBJ1-4|NA|TRBD1
CASSPTGQGREKLLF
TGCGCCAGCAGCCCTACGGGACAGGGCCGTGAAAAACTGCTTTTT
>TRBV6-6|TRBJ1-5|NA|NA
CASSYLKKVGNQPQHF
TGTGCCAGCAGTTACTTAAAGAAAGTCGGCAATCAGCCCCAGCATTTT
>TRBV6-5|TRBJ2-1|NA|TRBD2
CASSYSPSGRSEQFF
TGTGCCAGCAGTTACTCTCCTAGCGGGAGAAGTGAGCAGTTCTTC
>TRBV2|TRBJ2-5|NA|TRBD2
CASRVTRGGRGRDQETQYF
TGTGCCAGCAGGGTTACGCGGGGAGGGCGGGGACGGGACCAAGAGACCCAGTACTTC
>TRBV6-5|TRBJ2-7|NA|NA
CASSRMTSDEQYF
TGTGCCAGCAGTCGCATGACATCTGACGAGCAGTACTTC
>TRBV4-3|TRBJ1-5|NA|TRBD1
CASSQDPRGRRNQPQHF
TGCGCCAGCAGCCAAGATCCGAGGGGGCGGCGGAATCAGCCCCAGCATTTT
>TRBV2|TRBJ1-6|NA|NA
CASSEFLGSSPLHF
TGTGCCAGCAGTGAATTTCTGGGGAGTTCACCCCTCCACTTT
>TRBV5-4|TRBJ2-1|NA|TRBD2
CASSLREGLIEQFF
TGTGCCAGCAGCCTCAGGGAGGGGCTGATTGAGCAGTTCTTC
>TRBV7-2|TRBJ1-1|few|TRBD1
CASSRRPRTGGSEAFF
TGTGCCAGCAGCCGAAGACCTCGGACAGGGGGGTCTGAAGCTTTCTTT
>TRBV10-3|TRBJ1-2|NA|NA
CAISGAGRDGYTF
TGTGCCATCAGTGGGGCAGGGCGGGATGGCTACACCTTC
>TRBV28|TRBJ2-7|NA|TRBD1
CASSRTGTATYEQYF
TGTGCCAGCAGTAGAACCGGGACAGCCACCTACGAGCAGTACTTC
>TRBV18|TRBJ2-5|NA|NA
CASSLRDQETQYF
TGTGCCAGCTCACTCCGGGACCAAGAGACCCAGTACTTC
>TRBV5-1|TRBJ2-1|NA|TRBD2
CASSTSGGKDNEQFF
TGCGCCAGCAGCACTAGCGGGGGGAAAGACAATGAGCAGTTCTTC
>TRBV7-8|TRBJ1-1|NA|NA
CASSSGGRTEAFF
TGTGCCAGCAGCTCCGGGGGGCGCACTGAAGCTTTCTTT
>TRBV18|TRBJ1-5|NA|NA
CASSPGQDQPQHF
TGTGCCAGCTCCCCCGGGCAGGATCAGCCCCAGCATTTT
>TRBV29-1|TRBJ1-2|NA|NA
CSVVGHIANYGYTF
TGCAGCGTTGTTGGCCATATAGCTAACTATGGCTACACCTTC
>TRBV4-1|TRBJ2-7|NA|TRBD1
CASSQPTGTGSYEQYF
TGCGCCAGCAGCCAGCCCACCGGGACAGGCTCCTACGAGCAGTACTTC
>TRBV6-5|TRBJ1-1|large|TRBD1
CASSPLSTGPEAFF
TGTGCCAGCAGTCCCTTGTCGACAGGGCCTGAAGCTTTCTTT
>TRBV6-5|TRBJ1-3|few|TRBD1
CASSWNRGRDGNTIYF
TGTGCCAGCAGTTGGAACAGGGGGCGCGATGGAAACACCATATATTTT
>TRBV7-9|TRBJ1-2|NA|TRBD1
CASSLLTGDNYGYTF
TGTGCCAGCAGCTTACTCACAGGGGACAACTATGGCTACACCTTC
>TRBV7-6|TRBJ2-1|few|TRBD2
CASSPGGNHNEQFF
TGTGCCAGCAGCCCGGGGGGAAACCACAATGAGCAGTTCTTC
>TRBV7-8|TRBJ1-1|NA|TRBD1
CASKGSGDRVDVNTEAFF
TGTGCCAGCAAAGGTAGCGGGGACAGGGTAGACGTGAACACTGAAGCTTTCTTT
>TRBV18|TRBJ1-2|once|NA
CASSPGGAYGYTF
TGTGCCAGCTCACCCGGGGGTGCCTATGGCTACACCTTC
>TRBV7-2|TRBJ1-2|NA|NA
CASSLDRDRNYGYTF
TGTGCCAGCAGCTTAGACCGCGACAGAAACTATGGCTACACCTTC
>TRBV6-5|TRBJ2-7|NA|NA
CASSLRNYEQYF
TGTGCCAGCAGTTTACGGAACTACGAGCAGTACTTC
>TRBV7-9|TRBJ1-5|NA|NA
CASSLSYGTNSNQPQHF
TGTGCCAGCAGCTTGTCCTACGGGACAAACAGCAATCAGCCCCAGCATTTT
>TRBV7-6|TRBJ2-1|NA|NA
CASSLLGGGADEQFF
TGTGCCAGCAGCTTGCTCGGTGGGGGGGCCGATGAGCAGTTCTTC
>TRBV5-6|TRBJ2-7|once|NA
CASSLWAGNYEQYF
TGTGCCAGCAGCTTGTGGGCAGGCAACTACGAGCAGTACTTC
>TRBV25-1|TRBJ2-7|NA|TRBD2
CASSVTDPLATYEQYF
TGTGCCAGCAGTGTTACGGACCCACTAGCGACCTACGAGCAGTACTTC
>TRBV7-2|TRBJ2-3|once|TRBD1
CASRTGLLDTQYF
TGTGCCAGCAGGACAGGGTTATTAGATACGCAGTATTTT
>TRBV7-8|TRBJ2-1|NA|TRBD2
CASSYPPPGTSGAGFNEQFF
TGTGCCAGCAGCTACCCGCCCCCTGGTACTAGCGGGGCCGGCTTCAATGAGCAGTTCTTC